The source of this T cell receptor (beta chain) is a study of graft-versus-host responses after intestinal transplantation. Study as a whole: Recipients received multivisceral, liver-intestinal, or isolated intestinal transplants. Tacrolimus plus steroids were given to all recipients for approximately three years, preceded by anti-thymocyte globulin induction. The study, taken as a whole, reports: GvH clones were found in recipient marrow; some appeared first in ileum or blood. Researchers found peak circulating GvH clone levels linked to early post-transplant HvG declines.

As for this clone: Its antigen is undetermined.

The CDR3 totals 17 residues. CDR1 LGHNA and CDR2 YSLEER come from the germline V gene. Trimming shortened V by 0 bases and J by 5 bases, and 19 bases separated the two germline ends. Clones were sequenced by immunoSEQ multiplex PCR, and TCRdb holds only the in-frame ones, with some missing. This table has 100,000 or so clones, roughly 89% appearing once. This TCR came from a human donor who was the organ donor for an intestinal transplant. The starting material was unstimulated CD4+ T cells sorted from spleen or lymph node cells, obtained before transplant. The J gene is TRBJ1-2, the V gene TRBV4-3; maybe TRBD1 (6 bases). Here the CDR3 reads CASSQDSPGGPAYGYTF. Written as DNA, the CDR3 is TGCGCCAGCAGCCAAGATAGCCCGGGGGGGCCCGCATATGGCTACACCTTC.